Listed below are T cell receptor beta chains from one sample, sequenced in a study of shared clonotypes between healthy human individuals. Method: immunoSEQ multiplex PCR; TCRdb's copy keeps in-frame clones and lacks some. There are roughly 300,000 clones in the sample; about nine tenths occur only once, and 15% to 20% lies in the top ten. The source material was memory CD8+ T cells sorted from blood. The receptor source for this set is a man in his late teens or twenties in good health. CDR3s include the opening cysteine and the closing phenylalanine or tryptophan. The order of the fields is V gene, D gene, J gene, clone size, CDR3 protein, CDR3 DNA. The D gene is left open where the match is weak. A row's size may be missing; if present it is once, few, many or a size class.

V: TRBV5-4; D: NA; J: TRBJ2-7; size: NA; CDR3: CASSFGGGDEQYF; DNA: TGTGCCAGCAGCTTTGGGGGAGGTGACGAGCAGTACTTC
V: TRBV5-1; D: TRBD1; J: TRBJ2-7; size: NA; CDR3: CASSWGTGVGREQYF; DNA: TGCGCCAGCAGCTGGGGGACAGGGGTCGGGCGCGAGCAGTACTTC
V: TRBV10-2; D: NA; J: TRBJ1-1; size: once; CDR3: CASREFGDLNTEAFF; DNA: TGCGCCAGTAGAGAGTTTGGGGATTTAAACACTGAAGCTTTCTTT
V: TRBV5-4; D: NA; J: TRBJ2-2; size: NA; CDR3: CASSSTSGELFF; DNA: TGTGCCAGCAGCTCAACTAGCGGGGAGCTGTTTTTT
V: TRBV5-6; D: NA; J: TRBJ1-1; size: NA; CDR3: CASSLDLAGMSTEAFF; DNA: TGTGCCAGCAGCCTGGATTTGGCAGGGATGAGCACTGAAGCTTTCTTT
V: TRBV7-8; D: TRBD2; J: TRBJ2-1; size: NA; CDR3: CASSLSSGRGFYNEQFF; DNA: TGTGCCAGCAGCTTGAGTAGCGGGAGAGGGTTCTACAATGAGCAGTTCTTC
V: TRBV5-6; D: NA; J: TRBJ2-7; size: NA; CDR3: CASSGTSYEQYF; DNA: TGTGCCAGCAGCGGGACATCCTACGAGCAGTACTTC
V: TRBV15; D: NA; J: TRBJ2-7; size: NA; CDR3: CATREGDLSYEQYF; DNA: TGTGCCACAAGAGAGGGGGACCTATCATACGAGCAGTACTTC
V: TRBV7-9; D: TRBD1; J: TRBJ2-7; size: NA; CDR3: CASSSPGTGSYEQYF; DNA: TGTGCCAGCAGCTCCCCCGGGACAGGGTCGTACGAGCAGTACTTC
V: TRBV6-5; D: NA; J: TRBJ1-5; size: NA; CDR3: CASSYSEYQPQHF; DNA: TGTGCCAGCAGTTACTCGGAGTATCAGCCCCAGCATTTT
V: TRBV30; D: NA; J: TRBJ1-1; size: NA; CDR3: CAWSMAVTEAFF; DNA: TGTGCCTGGAGTATGGCAGTCACTGAAGCTTTCTTT
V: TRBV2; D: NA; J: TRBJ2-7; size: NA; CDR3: CASAGGIFYEQYF; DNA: TGTGCCAGCGCTGGGGGCATCTTCTACGAGCAGTACTTC
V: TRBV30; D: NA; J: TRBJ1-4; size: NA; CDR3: CAWSVPGGDEKLFF; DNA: TGTGCCTGGAGTGTACCCGGGGGCGATGAAAAACTGTTTTTT
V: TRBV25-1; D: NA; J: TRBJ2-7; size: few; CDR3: CASSGSYEQYF; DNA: TGTGCCAGCAGTGGCTCCTACGAGCAGTACTTC
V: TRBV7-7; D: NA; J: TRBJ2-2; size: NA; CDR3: CASSPVLTNTGELFF; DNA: TGTGCTAGCAGTCCGGTGCTAACGAACACCGGGGAGCTGTTTTTT
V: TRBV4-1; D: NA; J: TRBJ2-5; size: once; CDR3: CASSQIGIGTQYF; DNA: TGCGCCAGCAGCCAGATCGGGATCGGGACCCAGTACTTC
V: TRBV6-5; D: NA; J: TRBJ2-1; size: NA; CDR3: CASSRRETYNEQFF; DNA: TGTGCCAGCAGTCGTCGGGAGACCTACAATGAGCAGTTCTTC
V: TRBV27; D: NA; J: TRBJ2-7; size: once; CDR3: CASSTSGGEAYYEQYF; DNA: TGTGCCAGCAGCACTTCAGGGGGGGAGGCGTATTACGAGCAGTACTTC
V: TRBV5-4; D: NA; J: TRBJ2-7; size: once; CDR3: CASSSTYEQYF; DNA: TGTGCCAGCAGCTCGACGTACGAGCAGTACTTC
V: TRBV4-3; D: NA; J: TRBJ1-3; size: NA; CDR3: CASSQDLAGPGNTIYF; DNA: TGCGCCAGCAGCCAAGATCTGGCGGGCCCTGGAAACACCATATATTTT
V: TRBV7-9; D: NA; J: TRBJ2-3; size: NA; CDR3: CASSFLRAGRTDTQYF; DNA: TGTGCCAGCAGCTTTCTCCGGGCAGGCCGCACAGATACGCAGTATTTT
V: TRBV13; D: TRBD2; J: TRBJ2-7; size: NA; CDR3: CASSLSGRYEQYF; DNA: TGTGCCAGCAGCTTAAGCGGGAGGTACGAGCAGTACTTC
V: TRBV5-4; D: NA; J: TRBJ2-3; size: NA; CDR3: CASSFFSSTDTQYF; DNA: TGTGCCAGCAGCTTCTTTTCTAGCACAGATACGCAGTATTTT
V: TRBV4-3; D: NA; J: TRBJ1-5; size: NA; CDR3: CASSQRLGTYQPQHF; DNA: TGCGCCAGCAGCCAGAGGCTGGGCACCTATCAGCCCCAGCATTTT
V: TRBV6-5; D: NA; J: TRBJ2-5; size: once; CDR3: CASSYTGPGKETQYF; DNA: TGTGCCAGCAGTTACACAGGCCCCGGTAAAGAGACCCAGTACTTC
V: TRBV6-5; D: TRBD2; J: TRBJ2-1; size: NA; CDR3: CASSYSRLAGGDEQFF; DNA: TGTGCCAGCAGTTACTCCCGGCTAGCGGGAGGGGATGAGCAGTTCTTC
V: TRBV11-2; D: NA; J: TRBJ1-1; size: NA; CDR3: CASSSQNTEAFF; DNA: TGTGCCAGCAGCTCCCAGAACACTGAAGCTTTCTTT
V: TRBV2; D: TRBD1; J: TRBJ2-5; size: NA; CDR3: CAAAAGGETQYF; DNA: TGTGCCGCCGCGGCAGGGGGAGAGACCCAGTACTTC
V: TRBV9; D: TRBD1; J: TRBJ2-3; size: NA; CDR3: CASSGQGPTQYF; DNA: TGTGCCAGCAGCGGACAGGGTCCTACGCAGTATTTT
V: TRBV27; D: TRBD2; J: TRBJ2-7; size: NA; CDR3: CASSPLTSGLTYEQYF; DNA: TGTGCCAGCAGTCCCCTGACTAGCGGGCTTACCTACGAGCAGTACTTC
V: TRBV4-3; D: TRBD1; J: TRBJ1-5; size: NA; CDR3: CASSRDRGNQPQHF; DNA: TGCGCCAGCAGCCGAGACAGGGGCAATCAGCCCCAGCATTTT
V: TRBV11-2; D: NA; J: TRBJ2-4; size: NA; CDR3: CASSFYDGRNIQYF; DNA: TGTGCCAGCAGCTTCTACGACGGGCGAAACATTCAGTACTTC
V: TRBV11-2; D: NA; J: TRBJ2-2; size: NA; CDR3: CASSSQGTGELFF; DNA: TGTGCCAGCAGCTCACAGGGCACCGGGGAGCTGTTTTTT
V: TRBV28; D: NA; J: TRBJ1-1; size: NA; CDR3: CASWADVDTEAFF; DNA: TGTGCCAGTTGGGCCGATGTGGACACTGAAGCTTTCTTT
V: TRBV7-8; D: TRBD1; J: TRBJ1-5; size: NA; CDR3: CASSFPGQGVFNQPQHF; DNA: TGTGCCAGCAGCTTTCCGGGACAGGGGGTGTTCAATCAGCCCCAGCATTTT
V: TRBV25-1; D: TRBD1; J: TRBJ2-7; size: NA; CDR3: CASSDTGGRNEQYF; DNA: TGTGCCAGCAGTGACACAGGGGGGAGGAACGAGCAGTACTTC
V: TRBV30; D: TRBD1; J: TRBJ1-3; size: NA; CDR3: CACTGVPSGNTIYF; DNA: TGTGCCTGCACAGGGGTCCCCTCTGGAAACACCATATATTTT
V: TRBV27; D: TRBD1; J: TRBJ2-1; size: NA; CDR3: CASSVTGTEFF; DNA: TGTGCCAGCAGTGTCACCGGGACAGAGTTCTTC
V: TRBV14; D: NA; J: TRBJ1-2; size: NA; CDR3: CASSQVEVRTALPGYTF; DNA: TGTGCCAGCAGCCAAGTGGAGGTGAGGACCGCCCTCCCCGGCTACACCTTC
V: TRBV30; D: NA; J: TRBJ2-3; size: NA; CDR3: CAWSVSGAADTQYF; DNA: TGTGCCTGGAGTGTGTCGGGAGCCGCAGATACGCAGTATTTT
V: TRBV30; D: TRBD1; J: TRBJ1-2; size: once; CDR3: CAWSVGQGGGYTF; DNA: TGTGCCTGGAGTGTTGGACAGGGGGGTGGCTACACCTTC
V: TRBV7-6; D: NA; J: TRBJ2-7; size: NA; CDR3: CASSLAEGPSEQYF; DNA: TGTGCCAGCAGCTTAGCCGAGGGCCCATCCGAGCAGTACTTC
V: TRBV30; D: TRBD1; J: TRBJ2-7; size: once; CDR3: CAWSHGQGSEQYF; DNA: TGTGCCTGGAGCCACGGACAGGGCAGCGAGCAGTACTTC
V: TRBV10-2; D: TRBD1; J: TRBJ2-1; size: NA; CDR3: CASRQGYYNEQFF; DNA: TGCGCCAGTAGACAGGGATACTACAATGAGCAGTTCTTC
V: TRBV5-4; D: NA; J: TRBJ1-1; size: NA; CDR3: CASIGGKGLNTEAFF; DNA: TGTGCCAGCATCGGGGGCAAGGGACTGAACACTGAAGCTTTCTTT
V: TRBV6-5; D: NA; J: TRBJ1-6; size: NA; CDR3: CASSGRKDNSPLHF; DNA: TGTGCCAGCAGTGGACGGAAAGATAATTCACCCCTCCACTTT
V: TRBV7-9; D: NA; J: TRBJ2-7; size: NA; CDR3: CASSLTRGPAYEQYF; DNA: TGTGCCAGCAGCTTGACGCGGGGGCCGGCCTACGAGCAGTACTTC